This TCR beta chain was identified during a study of shared clonotypes between healthy human individuals. Naive CD8 cells, CD45RO-negative and positively selected for CCR7, excluded terminally differentiated effector memory CD45RA+ cells. This clone was detected once. The CDR3 totals 13 residues. V lost 0 bases, J lost 10 bases, and 4 bases stayed unmatched. CDR1 is SGHDT and CDR2 is YYEEEE in the germline V gene. Sequencing was performed with immunoSEQ multiplex PCR; in TCRdb, only in-frame clones are kept and a portion is missing. The table has 2 million to 2.5 million clones, 85% to 95% seen once. The genes are TRBV5-6 and TRBJ2-1; TRBD2 agrees at 7 bases. Sequenced sample: naive CD8+ T cells sorted from blood. The TCR originated in a man between 18 and 35 years old in good health. CDR3 DNA: TGTGCCAGCAGCTTGGGGGGACTACCAGAGCAGTTCTTC. It translates to CASSLGGLPEQFF. The complete variable domain, with remaining parts taken from reference TRBV5-6 and TRBJ2-1, reads DAGVTQSPTHLIKTRGQQVTLRCSPKSGHDTVSWYQQALGQGPQFIFQYYEEEERQRGNFPDRFSGHQFPNYSSELNVNALLLGDSALYLCASSLGGLPEQFFGPGTRLTVL.